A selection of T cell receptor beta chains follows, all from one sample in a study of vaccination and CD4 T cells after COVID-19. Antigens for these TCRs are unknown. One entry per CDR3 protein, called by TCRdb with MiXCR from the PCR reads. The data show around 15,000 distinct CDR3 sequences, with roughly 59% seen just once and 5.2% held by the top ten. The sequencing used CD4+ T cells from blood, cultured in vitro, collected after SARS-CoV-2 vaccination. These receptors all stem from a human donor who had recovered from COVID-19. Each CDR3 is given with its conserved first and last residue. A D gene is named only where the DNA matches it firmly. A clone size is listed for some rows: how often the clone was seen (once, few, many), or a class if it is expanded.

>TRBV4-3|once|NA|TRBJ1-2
CASSQVTAGTGYGYTF
TGCGCCAGCAGCCAAGTGACAGCCGGGACGGGATATGGCTACACCTTC
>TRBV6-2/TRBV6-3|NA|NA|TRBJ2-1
CASSPAGGKEDEQFF
TGTGCCAGCAGCCCCGCCGGGGGCAAAGAGGATGAGCAGTTCTTC
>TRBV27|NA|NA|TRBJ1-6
CASSLWDGDNSPLHF
TGTGCCAGCAGTTTATGGGACGGCGATAATTCACCCCTCCACTTT
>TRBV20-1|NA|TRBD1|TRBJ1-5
CSALRTGGGNQPQHF
TGCAGTGCTCTACGGACAGGGGGCGGCAATCAGCCCCAGCATTTT
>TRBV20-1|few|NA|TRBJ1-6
CSASQAGLAPLHF
TGCAGTGCTAGTCAGGCAGGGTTGGCACCCCTCCACTTT
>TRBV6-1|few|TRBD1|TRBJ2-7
CASSRGQLNSYEQYF
TGTGCCAGCAGCAGGGGACAGTTGAACTCCTACGAGCAGTACTTC
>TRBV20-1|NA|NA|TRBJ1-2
CSARQLSGTENYGYTF
TGCAGTGCTAGACAACTTTCCGGGACGGAAAACTATGGCTACACCTTC
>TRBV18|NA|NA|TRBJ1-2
CASSTDANYGYTF
TGTGCCAGCTCAACCGATGCTAACTATGGCTACACCTTC
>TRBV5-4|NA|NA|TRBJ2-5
CASSSTGAETQYF
TGTGCCAGCAGCTCGACAGGAGCAGAGACCCAGTACTTC
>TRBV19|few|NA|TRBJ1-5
CASSEGRQSNQPQHF
TGTGCCAGTAGTGAGGGCAGACAAAGCAATCAGCCCCAGCATTTT
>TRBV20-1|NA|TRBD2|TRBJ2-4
CSVPGGPVQYF
TGCAGTGTTCCGGGAGGCCCAGTTCAGTACTTC
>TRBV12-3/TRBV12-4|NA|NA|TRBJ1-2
CASSFSPTSGRDGYTF
TGTGCCAGCAGTTTTAGCCCCACGTCAGGGAGGGATGGCTACACCTTC
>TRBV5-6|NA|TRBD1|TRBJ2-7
CASSLQGQGAYEQYF
TGTGCCAGCAGCTTGCAGGGACAGGGGGCCTACGAGCAGTACTTC
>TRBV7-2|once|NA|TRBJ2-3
CASSLRAASSTDTQYF
TGTGCCAGCAGCTTACGAGCGGCAAGTAGCACAGATACGCAGTATTTT
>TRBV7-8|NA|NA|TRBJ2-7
CASSPRLGGSYEQYF
TGTGCCAGCAGCCCGCGACTAGGGGGTTCCTACGAGCAGTACTTC
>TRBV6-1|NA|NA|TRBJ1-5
CASSAEGSQPQHF
TGTGCCAGCAGTGCTGAGGGAAGTCAGCCCCAGCATTTT
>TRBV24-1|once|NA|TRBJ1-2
CATSETGQTGYTF
TGTGCCACCAGTGAGACAGGACAGACCGGCTACACCTTC
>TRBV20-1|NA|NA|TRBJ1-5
CSARGEGFGNQPQHF
TGCAGTGCTAGAGGGGAGGGATTTGGCAATCAGCCCCAGCATTTT
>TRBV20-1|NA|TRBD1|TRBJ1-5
CSASRDRAYQPQHF
TGCAGTGCTTCCCGGGACAGGGCGTATCAGCCCCAGCATTTT
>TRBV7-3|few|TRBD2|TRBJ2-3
CASSRAGGSTDTQYF
TGTGCCAGCAGCAGGGCGGGGGGCAGCACAGATACGCAGTATTTT
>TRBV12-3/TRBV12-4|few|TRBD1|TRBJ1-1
CASSPRNQGVRAEAFF
TGTGCCAGCAGCCCGCGTAACCAGGGGGTGCGGGCTGAAGCTTTCTTT
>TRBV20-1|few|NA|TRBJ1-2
CSAIVGGRSNYGYTF
TGCAGTGCTATAGTAGGGGGTAGATCTAACTATGGCTACACCTTC
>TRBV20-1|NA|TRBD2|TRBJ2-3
CSATWGAGGRDTQYF
TGCAGTGCTACCTGGGGGGCGGGGGGGCGTGATACGCAGTATTTT
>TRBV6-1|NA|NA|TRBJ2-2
CASRGYTGELFF
TGTGCCAGCAGGGGATACACCGGGGAGCTGTTTTTT
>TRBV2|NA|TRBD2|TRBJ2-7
CASSEAKLSGRTSYEQYF
TGTGCCAGCAGTGAAGCAAAGCTAAGCGGGAGGACCTCCTACGAGCAGTACTTC
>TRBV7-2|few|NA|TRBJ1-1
CASSLLGGQPNTEAFF
TGTGCCAGCAGCCTACTGGGAGGGCAGCCGAACACTGAAGCTTTCTTT
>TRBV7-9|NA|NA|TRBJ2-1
CASSSPRSSWNEQFF
TGTGCCAGCAGCTCCCCCAGGAGTTCGTGGAATGAGCAGTTCTTC
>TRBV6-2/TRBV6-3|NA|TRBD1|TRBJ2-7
CASSYFTGDTYEQYF
TGTGCCAGCAGTTACTTTACAGGGGACACCTACGAGCAGTACTTC
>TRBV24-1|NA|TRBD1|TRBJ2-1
CATSDPGQGLFF
TGTGCCACCAGTGATCCGGGACAGGGTTTGTTCTTC
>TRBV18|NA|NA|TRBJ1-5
CASSPQVAVSNQPQHF
TGTGCCAGCTCACCACAAGTCGCCGTTAGCAATCAGCCCCAGCATTTT
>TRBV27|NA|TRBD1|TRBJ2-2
CASSLGQGMAGELFF
TGTGCCAGCAGTTTAGGACAGGGAATGGCCGGGGAGCTGTTTTTT
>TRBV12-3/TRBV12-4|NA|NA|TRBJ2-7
CASSLLTGHEQYF
TGTGCCAGCAGTTTACTCACGGGGCACGAGCAGTACTTC
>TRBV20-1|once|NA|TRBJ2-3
CSARDAVVEIRDTQYF
TGCAGTGCTAGAGACGCAGTAGTAGAGATAAGAGATACGCAGTATTTT
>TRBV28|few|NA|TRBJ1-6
CASSLFRRGNSPLHF
TGTGCCAGCAGTTTGTTTCGGCGGGGGAATTCACCCCTCCACTTT
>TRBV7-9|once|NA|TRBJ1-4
CASSLGPEKLFF
TGTGCCAGCAGCTTAGGTCCTGAAAAACTGTTTTTT
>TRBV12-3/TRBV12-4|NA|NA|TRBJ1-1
CASSRETGYGTEAFF
TGTGCCAGCAGCCGCGAGACAGGCTACGGCACTGAAGCTTTCTTT
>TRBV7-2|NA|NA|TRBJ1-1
CASSLAEYTEAFF
TGTGCCAGCAGCTTAGCTGAGTACACTGAAGCTTTCTTT
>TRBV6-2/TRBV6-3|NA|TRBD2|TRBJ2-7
CASVLAGASYEQYF
TGTGCCAGCGTCCTAGCGGGAGCCTCGTACGAGCAGTACTTC
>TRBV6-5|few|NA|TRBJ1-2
CASSYGQGSLGGYTF
TGTGCCAGCAGTTACGGGCAGGGTAGTCTTGGTGGCTACACCTTC
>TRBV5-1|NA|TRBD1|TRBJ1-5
CASSPGGRGRGQPQHF
TGCGCCAGCAGCCCCGGGGGGAGGGGGCGCGGTCAGCCCCAGCATTTT
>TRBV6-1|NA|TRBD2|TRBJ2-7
CASSRASGPYEQYF
TGTGCCAGCAGTCGGGCTAGCGGACCCTACGAGCAGTACTTC
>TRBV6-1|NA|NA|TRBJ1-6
CASISLTGSPLHF
TGTGCCAGCATCTCACTTACGGGGTCACCCCTCCACTTT